The rows below give T cell receptor beta chains drawn from one sample of a study of CD8 T cells in Susac syndrome. TCRdb re-called the immunoSEQ multiplex PCR reads through MiXCR, storing one row per CDR3 protein. The sample includes 150,000 or so distinct CDR3 sequences, about 93% of them seen just once. The sequenced sample consisted of CD4+ T cells from PBMCs. The receptors were sampled from a human donor in good health. The CDR3 runs from the conserved cysteine through the conserved F or W. The D gene is left open where the match is weak. Size tells how often a clone was seen (once, few, many) or the class of an expanded clone, and some rows leave it out.

j_call: TRBJ2-5; d_call: TRBD2; v_call: TRBV18; clone_size: .; cdr3_nt: TGTGCCAGCTCACCAGCGGGGGACTCCCAAGAGACCCAGTACTTC; cdr3_aa: CASSPAGDSQETQYF
j_call: TRBJ2-3; d_call: .; v_call: TRBV9; clone_size: .; cdr3_nt: TGTGCCAGCAGCGTAACGGTCCGGAGCGGAGCTAGCACAGATACGCAGTATTTT; cdr3_aa: CASSVTVRSGASTDTQYF
j_call: TRBJ2-1; d_call: TRBD2; v_call: TRBV29-1; clone_size: .; cdr3_nt: TGCAGCGTTGAAGCGGGACTAGCGGGGAATGAGCAGTTCTTC; cdr3_aa: CSVEAGLAGNEQFF
j_call: TRBJ2-1; d_call: TRBD1; v_call: TRBV20-1; clone_size: .; cdr3_nt: TGCAGTGCGCGACAGGGGGGGAGGTACAATGAGCAGTTCTTC; cdr3_aa: CSARQGGRYNEQFF
j_call: TRBJ2-6; d_call: .; v_call: TRBV11-2; clone_size: .; cdr3_nt: TGTGCCAGCAGCTTAAGACAGTCTGGGGCCAACGTCCTGACTTTC; cdr3_aa: CASSLRQSGANVLTF
j_call: TRBJ2-3; d_call: .; v_call: TRBV5-6; clone_size: .; cdr3_nt: TGTGCCAGCAGCTTGGGTGGGGCCGGGCCGCAGTATTTT; cdr3_aa: CASSLGGAGPQYF
j_call: TRBJ1-2; d_call: .; v_call: TRBV29-1; clone_size: .; cdr3_nt: TGCAGCGTTGAAGGTTCGGGGGCGCTGGGCTATGGCTACACCTTC; cdr3_aa: CSVEGSGALGYGYTF
j_call: TRBJ2-2; d_call: TRBD1; v_call: TRBV3-1; clone_size: .; cdr3_nt: TGTGCCAGCAGCCAAGTGGGACAGACCAACACCGGGGAGCTGTTTTTT; cdr3_aa: CASSQVGQTNTGELFF
j_call: TRBJ2-2; d_call: .; v_call: TRBV29-1; clone_size: .; cdr3_nt: TGCAGCGTTGGAAGAGTCGACGGGGAGCTGTTTTTT; cdr3_aa: CSVGRVDGELFF
j_call: TRBJ1-5; d_call: TRBD1; v_call: TRBV7-8; clone_size: once; cdr3_nt: TGTGCCAGCAGCTTGGCAGGGGGCGGTGCTCAGCCCCAGCATTTT; cdr3_aa: CASSLAGGGAQPQHF
j_call: TRBJ1-3; d_call: .; v_call: TRBV3-1; clone_size: .; cdr3_nt: TGTGCCAGCAGCCAAGAGCACAGCTCTGGAAACACCATATATTTT; cdr3_aa: CASSQEHSSGNTIYF
j_call: TRBJ2-5; d_call: TRBD2; v_call: TRBV4-3; clone_size: .; cdr3_nt: TGCGCCAGCAGCCAAGACCCTCCTAGCGGGGGGGCACAAGAGACCCAGTACTTC; cdr3_aa: CASSQDPPSGGAQETQYF
j_call: TRBJ1-6; d_call: TRBD1; v_call: TRBV7-9; clone_size: .; cdr3_nt: TGTGCCAGCAGCTACGGGGGGCGGACAGGGGTATCACCCCTCCACTTT; cdr3_aa: CASSYGGRTGVSPLHF
j_call: TRBJ1-5; d_call: .; v_call: TRBV7-2; clone_size: .; cdr3_nt: TGTGCCAGCAGCTTAGAACAGGGTAAAGGGCCCCAGCATTTT; cdr3_aa: CASSLEQGKGPQHF
j_call: TRBJ2-7; d_call: .; v_call: TRBV18; clone_size: .; cdr3_nt: TGTGCCAGCTCACCACCGGACTGGGGGAACTACGAGCAGTACTTC; cdr3_aa: CASSPPDWGNYEQYF
j_call: TRBJ2-1; d_call: TRBD2; v_call: TRBV5-1; clone_size: .; cdr3_nt: TGCGCCAGCAGCTTGGGATCCCTAGCGGACAATGAGCAGTTCTTC; cdr3_aa: CASSLGSLADNEQFF
j_call: TRBJ1-2; d_call: TRBD1; v_call: TRBV27; clone_size: few; cdr3_nt: TGTGCCAGCAGTTTACAGCCAGGGGGACCCTATGGCTACACCTTC; cdr3_aa: CASSLQPGGPYGYTF
j_call: TRBJ1-2; d_call: .; v_call: TRBV6-5; clone_size: .; cdr3_nt: TGTGCCAGCAGTCCCTCTGATGGCTACACCTTC; cdr3_aa: CASSPSDGYTF
j_call: TRBJ2-7; d_call: .; v_call: TRBV10-3; clone_size: .; cdr3_nt: TGCCCATCTGCCGAGCAGTACTTC; cdr3_aa: CPSAEQYF
j_call: TRBJ2-7; d_call: .; v_call: TRBV29-1; clone_size: .; cdr3_nt: TGCAGCGTTGGTGCCCCCTACGAGCAGTACTTC; cdr3_aa: CSVGAPYEQYF
j_call: TRBJ2-1; d_call: .; v_call: TRBV29-1; clone_size: .; cdr3_nt: TGCAGCGCCAGGAGGGGTCAAAGCTCCTACAATGAGCAGTTCTTC; cdr3_aa: CSARRGQSSYNEQFF
j_call: TRBJ1-1; d_call: .; v_call: TRBV7-9; clone_size: .; cdr3_nt: TGTGCCAGCAGCTTAGATCTTGGGCAGACTGAAGCTTTCTTT; cdr3_aa: CASSLDLGQTEAFF
j_call: TRBJ2-7; d_call: .; v_call: TRBV23-1; clone_size: .; cdr3_nt: TGCGCCAGCAGTCTCCGGCCTACAGGGTTCACCTACGAGCAGTACTTC; cdr3_aa: CASSLRPTGFTYEQYF
j_call: TRBJ1-1; d_call: .; v_call: TRBV28; clone_size: once; cdr3_nt: TGTGCCAGCAGTGGGGTGGCTGAAGCTTTCTTT; cdr3_aa: CASSGVAEAFF
j_call: TRBJ2-3; d_call: .; v_call: TRBV2; clone_size: .; cdr3_nt: TGTGCCAGCAGTTTTTCCCGAGTCACAGATACGCAGTATTTT; cdr3_aa: CASSFSRVTDTQYF
j_call: TRBJ2-5; d_call: .; v_call: TRBV27; clone_size: .; cdr3_nt: TGTGCCAGCAGAGGGGGGGAGCAAGAGACCCAGTACTTC; cdr3_aa: CASRGGEQETQYF
j_call: TRBJ2-7; d_call: .; v_call: TRBV20-1; clone_size: .; cdr3_nt: TGCAGTGCTTCCCTCGACAGAACCTACGAGCAGTACTTC; cdr3_aa: CSASLDRTYEQYF
j_call: TRBJ2-6; d_call: TRBD1; v_call: TRBV6-5; clone_size: .; cdr3_nt: TGTGCCAGCAGTTACAGGGGGCCTGGGGCCAACGTCCTGACTTTC; cdr3_aa: CASSYRGPGANVLTF
j_call: TRBJ2-4; d_call: .; v_call: TRBV18; clone_size: .; cdr3_nt: TGTGCCAGCTCACCATCGGGACGGAAAAACATTCAGTACTTC; cdr3_aa: CASSPSGRKNIQYF
j_call: TRBJ1-5; d_call: .; v_call: TRBV6-6; clone_size: .; cdr3_nt: TGTGCCAGCAGTTTACAGACGGTTAGCAATCAGCCCCAGCATTTT; cdr3_aa: CASSLQTVSNQPQHF
j_call: TRBJ1-2; d_call: .; v_call: TRBV5-6; clone_size: few; cdr3_nt: TGTGCCAGCAGCCTCCGGTGTAGGGGCTACACCTTC; cdr3_aa: CASSLRCRGYTF
j_call: TRBJ2-6; d_call: .; v_call: TRBV6-5; clone_size: .; cdr3_nt: TGTGCCAGCAGTTTCAGGAATTCCCACGTCCTGACTTTC; cdr3_aa: CASSFRNSHVLTF
j_call: TRBJ1-1; d_call: TRBD1; v_call: TRBV20-1; clone_size: .; cdr3_nt: TGCAGTGCCAAGAGTGGGACAGACCTTATGAACACTGAAGCTTTCTTT; cdr3_aa: CSAKSGTDLMNTEAFF
j_call: TRBJ2-5; d_call: TRBD1; v_call: TRBV3-1; clone_size: .; cdr3_nt: TGTGCCAGCAGCCTGACAGGGCCCATGGAGACCCAGTACTTC; cdr3_aa: CASSLTGPMETQYF
j_call: TRBJ2-3; d_call: .; v_call: TRBV11-2; clone_size: .; cdr3_nt: TGTGCCAGCAGCTTCCCCCGTGGCAGGGCAGCAAGAGATACGCAGTATTTT; cdr3_aa: CASSFPRGRAARDTQYF
j_call: TRBJ2-2; d_call: .; v_call: TRBV2; clone_size: .; cdr3_nt: TGTGCCAGCAGCCCCGGGACATGGAACACCGGGGAGCTGTTTTTT; cdr3_aa: CASSPGTWNTGELFF
j_call: TRBJ2-3; d_call: .; v_call: TRBV7-9; clone_size: .; cdr3_nt: TGTGCCAGCAGCTGGGCCGGTGGAGATACGCAGTATTTT; cdr3_aa: CASSWAGGDTQYF
j_call: TRBJ2-6; d_call: .; v_call: TRBV24-1; clone_size: .; cdr3_nt: TGTGCCACCAGCCCGGGGGGCTCCGGGGCCAACGTCCTGACTTTC; cdr3_aa: CATSPGGSGANVLTF
j_call: TRBJ2-3; d_call: .; v_call: TRBV4-3; clone_size: few; cdr3_nt: TGCGCCAGCAGCCAAGTGCGAGACGGACTGGCTACGCAGTATTTT; cdr3_aa: CASSQVRDGLATQYF
j_call: TRBJ2-3; d_call: TRBD1; v_call: TRBV29-1; clone_size: .; cdr3_nt: TGCAGCGTGGCTAGACAGGGTAGCACAGATACGCAGTATTTT; cdr3_aa: CSVARQGSTDTQYF
j_call: TRBJ2-7; d_call: TRBD1; v_call: TRBV5-6; clone_size: once; cdr3_nt: TGTGCCAGCAGCGCAGGGACAGGTGGAAACTACGAGCAGTACTTC; cdr3_aa: CASSAGTGGNYEQYF